This T cell receptor beta chain was sequenced for a study of blood T cell repertoires in COVID-19. Background on the study: Specimens from acute and convalescent COVID-19 originated in the United States, Italy and Spain.

This clone has a count of ten or more. Sequencing used immunoSEQ multiplex PCR; TCRdb keeps in-frame clones, though not all of them. The sample holds a few hundred thousand clones, around 87% seen once. It was during active infection that Seattle patients were enrolled and then longitudinally followed. The specimen was peripheral blood. The TCR was taken from a woman in her fifties or sixties with COVID-19, enrolled during active disease.

CDR3 protein: CASSELAGGQETQYF. In DNA form, the CDR3 reads TGTGCCAGCAGTGAACTAGCGGGGGGGCAAGAGACCCAGTACTTC. The chain combines TRBV6-1 with TRBJ2-5; 12 bases map to TRBD2. Germline-derived CDR1 and CDR2 are MNHNS and SASEGT. CDR3 length equals 15 residues. V was clipped by 2 bases and J by 2 bases; unmatched bases: 0.